The clone carrying this T cell receptor beta chain showed up just a few times. This record belongs to a study of cytomegalovirus exposure and HLA in healthy donors. This PCR relied on a set of 60 Vbeta primers and 13 Jbeta primers. Here immunoSEQ multiplex PCR was the method, and the copy in TCRdb shows in-frame clones only, minus some. The table includes over 100,000 clones, about 80% detected once. The sequencing input was PBMCs. The TCR comes from a man younger than 45 in good health and CMV-seronegative.

CDR3 nucleotide sequence: TGTGCCAGCAGCAGGGGGCTGGGTGAAAAACTGTTTTTT. As protein: CASSRGLGEKLFF. The V and J genes are TRBV6-5 and TRBJ1-4; 8 positions agree with TRBD1. Trimming at V came to 6 bases and at J to 7 bases, leaving 4 bases not matched to a gene. Germline lookup yields CDR1 MNHEY and CDR2 SVGAGI. CDR3 size: 13 residues.